This is a list of T cell receptor beta chains from one sample in a study of beta chain features in type 1 diabetes. Clones were read by immunoSEQ multiplex PCR, and TCRdb kept only the in-frame ones, dropping some. The sample shows about 900,000 clones, about 17% of them seen only once. The sequencing sample was made of naive CD4+ T cells from blood. The receptor source for this set is a woman younger than 30 in good health. The CDR3 runs from the conserved cysteine through the conserved F or W. The order of the fields is J gene, D gene, CDR3 length, V gene, clone size, CDR3 DNA, CDR3 protein. The D gene is left open where the match is weak. Clone size is shown for a subset of rows, as once, few, many or a class of expanded clone.

TRBJ2-3,TRBD1,15,TRBV19,NA,TGTGCCAGTACCCCGGGACAGGAGAGCACAGATACGCAGTATTTT,CASTPGQESTDTQYF
TRBJ1-6,NA,13,TRBV15,few,TGTGCCACCAGCAGAGATGGCTCCTCACCCCTCCACTTT,CATSRDGSSPLHF
TRBJ2-1,NA,13,TRBV18,NA,TGTGCCAGCTCACCGCGGACTCGCAATGAGCAGTTCTTC,CASSPRTRNEQFF
TRBJ2-2,NA,15,TRBV11-3,few,TGTGCCAGCAGCTTAGGTTCACAGAACACCGGGGAGCTGTTTTTT,CASSLGSQNTGELFF
TRBJ2-7,TRBD1,17,TRBV7-9,NA,TGTGCCAGCAGCTTAGGCGATGGGACAGGGAGGTTGGACGAGCAGTACTTC,CASSLGDGTGRLDEQYF
TRBJ2-5,NA,15,TRBV4-3,few,TGCGCCAGCAGCCAAGGCCTAACCACCCAAGAGACCCAGTACTTC,CASSQGLTTQETQYF
TRBJ2-2,NA,15,TRBV7-2,NA,TGTGCCAGCAGCTTAGTACTTAGGGTACCCGGGGAGCTGTTTTTT,CASSLVLRVPGELFF
TRBJ1-4,NA,12,TRBV18,NA,TGTGCCAGCTCACCACCGGGACGACAACTGTTTTTT,CASSPPGRQLFF
TRBJ1-5,NA,13,TRBV28,few,TGTGCCAGCATAGGCGGGAAGGTACAGCCCCAGCATTTT,CASIGGKVQPQHF
TRBJ1-5,NA,13,TRBV27,NA,TGTGCCAGCAGTTTTTCAGGGCATCAGCCCCAGCATTTT,CASSFSGHQPQHF
TRBJ2-2,TRBD2,17,TRBV7-9,few,TGTGCCAGCAGCTCAGGGACTAGCGGGAGTCGAACCGGGGAGCTGTTTTTT,CASSSGTSGSRTGELFF
TRBJ2-3,NA,16,TRBV18,NA,TGTGCCAGCTCACCATTCGAAGGGTTTGGCACAGATACGCAGTATTTT,CASSPFEGFGTDTQYF
TRBJ2-7,NA,12,TRBV18,few,TGTGCCAGCTCACCCGACAGTTACGAGCAGTACTTC,CASSPDSYEQYF
TRBJ2-2,NA,15,TRBV4-3,few,TGCGCCAGCAGCCAAGGCTGGGCCGTCACCGGGGAGCTGTTTTTT,CASSQGWAVTGELFF
TRBJ2-3,NA,16,TRBV7-9,few,TGTGCCAGCAGCTCCCACTCCGGTGTCCTAGTTGATACGCAGTATTTT,CASSSHSGVLVDTQYF
TRBJ2-7,NA,11,TRBV20-1,NA,TGCAGTGCTAGTGGGAACTACGAGCAGTACTTC,CSASGNYEQYF
TRBJ1-1,NA,15,TRBV5-1,NA,TGCGCCAGCAACCAACTCGGACGGGCGAACACTGAAGCTTTCTTT,CASNQLGRANTEAFF
TRBJ1-5,NA,14,TRBV28,NA,TGTGCCAGCAGCCATTCACTGAACAATCAGCCCCAGCATTTT,CASSHSLNNQPQHF
TRBJ2-7,NA,14,TRBV29-1,few,TGCAGCGTTAAGTGGGGGCTGGGATCCTACGAGCAGTACTTC,CSVKWGLGSYEQYF
TRBJ2-7,TRBD2,13,TRBV5-4,NA,TGTGCCAGCAGCTTTGCGGGAGCCTACGAGCAGTACTTC,CASSFAGAYEQYF
TRBJ2-5,TRBD2,15,TRBV5-1,NA,TGCGCCAGCAGCTTGGCACTAGCGGGAGTTGAGACCCAGTACTTC,CASSLALAGVETQYF
TRBJ2-1,TRBD1,13,TRBV29-1,few,TGCAGCGCCGATGGGACAGGGATTAATGAGCAGTTCTTC,CSADGTGINEQFF
TRBJ2-7,TRBD2,16,TRBV7-8,NA,TGTGCCAGCAGCCCCAAGCGGGAACTGAGATCCTACGAGCAGTACTTC,CASSPKRELRSYEQYF
TRBJ1-2,NA,14,TRBV29-1,few,TGCAGCGTTGCTAAAGGAAGGAAGGATTATGGCTACACCTTC,CSVAKGRKDYGYTF
TRBJ2-1,NA,13,TRBV29-1,few,TGCAGCGTTGATTATAGGACTTCGGTAGAGCAGTTCTTC,CSVDYRTSVEQFF
TRBJ2-3,TRBD2,16,TRBV11-1,NA,TGTGCCAGCAGCCCAGAACTAGCGGGAGTGTCAGATACGCAGTATTTT,CASSPELAGVSDTQYF
TRBJ2-7,TRBD2,15,TRBV27,NA,TGTGCCAGCAGTTCCCAGAGCGGGAGCTCCTACGAGCAGTACTTC,CASSSQSGSSYEQYF
TRBJ2-7,TRBD2,15,TRBV7-2,few,TGTGCCAGCAGCTTAAGGCGGGAGTCGAACCACGAGCAGTACTTC,CASSLRRESNHEQYF
TRBJ2-7,NA,12,TRBV27,few,TGTGCCAGCAGTTTTGGGGGCTACGAGCAGTACTTC,CASSFGGYEQYF
TRBJ2-2,NA,13,TRBV25-1,few,TGTGCCAGCAGTAAGCAGGGAGCCGGGGAGCTGTTTTTT,CASSKQGAGELFF
TRBJ1-2,NA,13,TRBV7-2,NA,TGTGCCAGCGGCGGATTCACCGGCTATGGCTACACCTTC,CASGGFTGYGYTF
TRBJ2-5,TRBD2,17,TRBV5-1,few,TGCGCCAGCAGCTTGGCTCTAGCGGGAGGGCCGGGGGAGACCCAGTACTTC,CASSLALAGGPGETQYF
TRBJ2-7,NA,15,TRBV10-3,NA,TGTGCCATCAGCTATGGGATTCAGGGAGGCTACGAGCAGTACTTC,CAISYGIQGGYEQYF
TRBJ1-1,NA,15,TRBV5-1,NA,TGCGCCAGCAGCCCCCTGGCGAGCAAGAACACTGAAGCTTTCTTT,CASSPLASKNTEAFF
TRBJ1-5,TRBD1,20,TRBV2,NA,TGTGCCAGCAGAAGGGGGTCGGACAGGGGGCTATCGGATAGCAATCAGCCCCAGCATTTT,CASRRGSDRGLSDSNQPQHF
TRBJ1-2,NA,14,TRBV19,few,TGTGCCAGTAGACCTAATCCCATCCTGGGTGGCTACACCTTC,CASRPNPILGGYTF
TRBJ2-4,NA,13,TRBV7-2,NA,TGTGCCAGCAGCTTAGCGGGTTTCCCGAGACAGTACTTC,CASSLAGFPRQYF
TRBJ2-1,TRBD2,16,TRBV15,few,TGTGCCACCAGCAGGGGTAGCGGGACCTACTACAATGAGCAGTTCTTC,CATSRGSGTYYNEQFF
TRBJ2-5,NA,14,TRBV7-9,few,TGTGCCAGCAGCTTAGAAACCAGACTGGAGACCCAGTACTTC,CASSLETRLETQYF
TRBJ2-5,NA,14,TRBV4-3,NA,TGCGCCAGCAGCCAAGCCCCAGGGGAAGGGACCCAGTACTTC,CASSQAPGEGTQYF
TRBJ2-5,NA,16,TRBV2,NA,TGTGCCAGCAGTGAAGATCCGGGGCGGGCTCAAGAGACCCAGTACTTC,CASSEDPGRAQETQYF
TRBJ2-2,NA,13,TRBV6-5,NA,TGTGCCAGCCGGGCCCGCAACACCGGGGAGCTGTTTTTT,CASRARNTGELFF
TRBJ1-4,TRBD1,14,TRBV10-3,few,TGTGCCATCCCGGACAGGGGGCGGGATGAAAAACTGTTTTTT,CAIPDRGRDEKLFF
TRBJ2-3,NA,14,TRBV29-1,NA,TGCAGCGTTTACCGGACAGCAGCCACAGATACGCAGTATTTT,CSVYRTAATDTQYF
TRBJ2-5,TRBD2,15,TRBV6-6,few,TGTGCCAGCAGTTATCGGCCGGGAGGCCGTGAGACCCAGTACTTC,CASSYRPGGRETQYF
TRBJ1-4,TRBD1,17,TRBV9,few,TGTGCCAGCAGCGCCAAGGGACAGCTTGCAACTAATGAAAAACTGTTTTTT,CASSAKGQLATNEKLFF
TRBJ2-7,NA,19,TRBV27,NA,TGTGCCAGCAGTTTATTCCCGCCTCGCCAAGCAGGGATCTCCTACGAGCAGTACTTC,CASSLFPPRQAGISYEQYF
TRBJ2-7,TRBD1,12,TRBV2,few,TGTGCCAGCAGTATGGGACAGTACGAGCAGTACTTC,CASSMGQYEQYF
TRBJ2-7,NA,14,TRBV11-2,NA,TGTGCCAGCAGCTTTACAGGGCCCTCCTACGAGCAGTACTTC,CASSFTGPSYEQYF